This TCR beta chain stems from a study of T cells in Graves' hyperthyroidism and ophthalmopathy. Study-level background: The blood sample was taken at first diagnosis, before treatment began. Study outcomes and limitations: Onset of ophthalmopathy came a median approximately 6.9 months after the model predicted it.

Between the trimmed V and J ends, which lost 5 bases and 3 bases, there was a span of 13 bases. The length of the CDR3 is 14 residues. CDR1 SEHNR and CDR2 FQNEAQ come from the germline V gene (reference sequence). RNA transcripts yielded amplified TCR beta CDR3 regions. Primed by the HTBI set, a first-round RT-PCR was run on the TCR CDR3. TCRdb independently ran MiXCR on the multiplex PCR reads; one entry per CDR3 protein. Altogether about 640,000 distinct CDR3 sequences are present, around 15% being singletons, with the ten largest covering about 12%. Pregnant or lactating patients were excluded, as were those with uncontrolled infection or other autoimmune disease. At least ten counts were recorded for this clonotype. Its specificity is not known.

The sample consisted of blood. This TCR derives from a woman aged 45 to 65 with Graves' ophthalmopathy. The rearrangement joins TRBV7-9 to TRBJ1-2; D is possibly TRBD1 (6 bases). The CDR3 DNA is TGTGCCAGCAGCACCACAGGGTTAGACTATGGCTACACCTTC. It encodes CASSTTGLDYGYTF. Looking up the rest from reference TRBV7-9 and TRBJ1-2 gives the full variable domain: DTGVSQNPRHKITKRGQNVTFRCDPISEHNRLYWYRQTLGQGPEFLTYFQNEAQLEKSRLLSDRFSAERPKGSFSTLEIQRTEQGDSAMYLCASSTTGLDYGYTFGSGTRLTVV.